One sample yielded the 11 T cell receptor beta chains listed below, sequenced in a study of shared clonotypes between healthy human individuals. The repertoire was sequenced with immunoSEQ multiplex PCR; TCRdb's copy has only in-frame clones and lacks some. There are 2 million to 2.5 million clones in the sample; over 85% occur only once, and 0.35% to 0.45% lies in the top ten. The sequencing input was naive CD4+ T cells from PBMCs. Subset: CD45RA+ positively selected. The receptor source for this set is a man younger than 30 in good health. Some clones in this sample may be carry-over from other donors' samples.

This sequence joins TRBV5-1 and TRBJ2-1; D is unclear. The CDR3 spans 15 residues. The germline V gene encodes CDR1 SGHRS and CDR2 YFSETQ. V dropped 2 bases and J dropped 1 base, with 10 bases sitting between them. The CDR3 region has the DNA TGCGCCAGCAGCTTAACTACCCCGTCCTACAATGAGCAGTTCTTC. It yields the protein CASSLTTPSYNEQFF.

The CDR3 DNA reads as TGTGCCAGTAGTCCCCGGGACTTTAATTCACCCCTCCACTTT. Encoded protein: CASSPRDFNSPLHF. This chain uses TRBV19 with TRBJ1-6; the D gene is possibly TRBD1 (5 bases). CDR3 length equals 14 residues. Germline CDR1 is LNHDA and CDR2 is SQIVND (reference sequence). Deletions cut 5 bases from V and 6 bases from J, with 11 bases between.

The J gene is TRBJ2-7, the V gene TRBV29-1; no clear D gene. CDR1 and CDR2 from the germline V gene are SQVTM and ANQGSEA. Trimming shortened V by 2 bases and J by 5 bases, and 13 bases separated the two germline ends. The CDR3 runs to 13 residues. CDR3 protein: CSVEYSSPNEQYF. CDR3 coding DNA: TGCAGCGTTGAATATTCCTCCCCCAACGAGCAGTACTTC.

Concerning this clone: Other DNA sequences in the same sample also yield this CDR3. The chain employs TRBV27 and TRBJ2-7; TRBD2 aligns across 10 bases. Trimming removed 2 bases from V and 3 bases from J; junction bases left unmatched: 4. Germline CDR1 MNHEY, CDR2 SMNVEV (reference sequence). The CDR3 is 15 residues long. In DNA form, the CDR3 reads TGTGCCAGCAGTTTACGGCTAGCGGGAGTCTACGAGCAGTACTTC. This codes for CASSLRLAGVYEQYF.

In DNA, the CDR3 is TGTGCCAGTAGTATCCCTAGCGGGAGGGAGTACAATGAGCAGTTCTTC. As protein: CASSIPSGREYNEQFF. The chain combines TRBV19 with TRBJ2-1, with TRBD2 matching over 12 bases. The V and J ends lost 3 bases and 4 bases, in that order; junction bases with no gene match: 4. CDR3 length equals 16 residues. The V gene's germline CDR1 is LNHDA and CDR2 SQIVND (reference sequence).

V and J are TRBV28 and TRBJ1-2; D remains ambiguous. V lost 5 bases and J 4 bases, leaving 11 bases between the germline ends. The CDR3 length is 13 residues. Looked up from germline, CDR1 is MDHEN and CDR2 is SYDVKM. The CDR3 loop is CASSPPAVYGYTF. CDR3 bases: TGTGCCAGCAGTCCTCCGGCGGTCTATGGCTACACCTTC.

This sequence joins TRBV19 and TRBJ1-4; D is ambiguous. CDR1 and CDR2 from the germline V gene are LNHDA and SQIVND (reference sequence). This CDR3 has 14 amino acids. V gave up 3 bases and J gave up 8 bases, with 13 bases separating them. The CDR3 DNA reads as TGTGCCAGTAGTATCTTGGGTGTTGGCGAAAAACTGTTTTTT. This gives the protein CASSILGVGEKLFF.

The chain recombines TRBV19 with TRBJ1-1; TRBD1 is a possible D gene (6 bases). CDR3 length: 15 amino acids. V lost 3 bases to trimming and J lost 4 bases, with 15 bases between them. Germline CDR1 is LNHDA and CDR2 is SQIVND (reference sequence). CDR3 coding DNA: TGTGCCAGTAGTATTGGTTTTAGGGGGGCCACTGAAGCTTTCTTT. Its translation: CASSIGFRGATEAFF.

The chain joins TRBV7-2 to TRBJ2-1; 8 bases agree with TRBD2. The CDR3 loop spans 16 amino acids. Losses at the gene ends were 4 bases for V and 9 bases for J; bases not matched to a gene: 14. Germline CDR1 reads SGHTA; CDR2 reads FQGNSA. The CDR3 here is CASSSVGAGVKVEQFF. As DNA, the CDR3 is TGTGCCAGCAGCTCCGTTGGAGCGGGAGTTAAGGTTGAGCAGTTCTTC.

The chain couples TRBV5-1 to TRBJ2-3, with 8 bases that match TRBD1. Germline assignment: CDR1 SGHRS and CDR2 YFSETQ. J gave up 8 bases and V 1 base, and 9 bases lay outside the gene matches. The CDR3 loop spans 15 amino acids. This chain's CDR3 is CASSLKSGGESTQYF. DNA for the CDR3: TGCGCCAGCAGCTTGAAATCAGGGGGCGAATCTACGCAGTATTTT.

This chain connects TRBV7-3 to TRBJ2-2, with D hard to call. The V and J ends lost 4 bases and 3 bases respectively, with 15 bases between them. Germline CDR1 and CDR2: SGHTA and FQGTGA. The CDR3 has 16 residues. CDR3 amino acids: CASSSDVSSYTGELFF. The CDR3 DNA follows: TGTGCCAGCAGCTCCGACGTCTCAAGTTACACCGGGGAGCTGTTTTTT. Full variable domain (missing parts from reference TRBV7-3 and TRBJ2-2): GAGVSQTPSNKVTEKGKYVELRCDPISGHTALYWYRQSLGQGPEFLIYFQGTGAADDSGLPNDRFFAVRPEGSVSTLKIQRTERGDSAVYLCASSSDVSSYTGELFFGEGSRLTVL.